This T cell receptor (beta chain) was identified during a study of shared clonotypes between healthy human individuals. Germline CDR1 is SGHRS and CDR2 is YFSETQ. The CDR3 contains 16 residues. The V and J ends lost 2 bases and 0 bases respectively, with 13 bases between them. TCRdb keeps only in-frame clones here, not all; method: immunoSEQ multiplex PCR. The table records around 1,000,000 clones, 60% to 80% of them present only once. Into CD45RA+ naive and CD45RA-negative memory subsets, the CD4+ cells were split. This receptor was identified in a man younger than 30 in good health. Some clones in this sample may be carry-over from other donors' samples. The sequenced sample was memory CD4+ T cells from PBMCs. As to subset: CD45RA-negative fraction. The chain carries TRBV5-1 and TRBJ2-3; perhaps TRBD1 as D (6 bases). CDR3 protein: CASSFMGATSTDTQYF. The DNA of the CDR3 is TGCGCCAGCAGCTTTATGGGGGCTACTAGCACAGATACGCAGTATTTT.